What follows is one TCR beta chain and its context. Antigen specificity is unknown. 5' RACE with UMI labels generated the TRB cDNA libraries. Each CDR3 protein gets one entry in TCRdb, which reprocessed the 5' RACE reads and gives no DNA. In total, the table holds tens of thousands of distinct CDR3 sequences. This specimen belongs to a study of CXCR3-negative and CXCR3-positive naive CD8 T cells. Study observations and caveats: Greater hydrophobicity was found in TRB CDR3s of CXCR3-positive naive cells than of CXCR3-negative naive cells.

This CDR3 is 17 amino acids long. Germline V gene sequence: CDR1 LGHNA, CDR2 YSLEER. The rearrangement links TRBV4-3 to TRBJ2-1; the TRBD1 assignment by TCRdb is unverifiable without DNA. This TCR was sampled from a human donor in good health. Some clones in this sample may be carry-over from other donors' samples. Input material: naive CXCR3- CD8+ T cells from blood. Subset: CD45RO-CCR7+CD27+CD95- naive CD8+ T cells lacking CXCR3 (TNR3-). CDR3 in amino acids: CASSPKTGLGSYNEQFF.